This entry concerns a single TCR beta chain. The data derive from a study of shared clonotypes between healthy human individuals. Naivety among CD8 cells was defined by CD45RO negativity and positive CCR7 selection, thereby excluding terminally differentiated effector memory CD45RA+ cells. Per germline, CDR1 MNHNS and CDR2 SASEGT. CDR3 length: 14 residues. V gave up 3 bases and J gave up 6 bases, with 15 bases separating them. Libraries were prepared by immunoSEQ multiplex PCR; TCRdb keeps only in-frame clonotypes and omits some of them. The repertoire consists of millions of clones, with 85% to 95% occurring once and the leading ten covering around 1.1%.

The source of this sequence is a young man in good health. The chain links TRBV6-1 to TRBJ2-7; possibly TRBD1 for D (7 bases). Material: naive CD8+ T cells sorted from blood. CDR3 DNA: TGTGCCAGCAGTGAGGAGGGGGCGTGGGGCGAGCAGTACTTC. This sequence encodes CASSEEGAWGEQYF.